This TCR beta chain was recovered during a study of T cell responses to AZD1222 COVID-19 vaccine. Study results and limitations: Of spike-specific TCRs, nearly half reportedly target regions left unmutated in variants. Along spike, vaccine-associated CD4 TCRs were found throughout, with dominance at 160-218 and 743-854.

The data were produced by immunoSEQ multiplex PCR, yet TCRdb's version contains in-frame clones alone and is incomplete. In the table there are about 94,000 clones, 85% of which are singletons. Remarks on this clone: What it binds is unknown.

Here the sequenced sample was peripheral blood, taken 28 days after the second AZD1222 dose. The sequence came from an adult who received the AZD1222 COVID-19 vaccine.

CDR3 nucleotide sequence: TGTGCCAGTCACAGGGGTGGCTACACCTTC. This translates into CASHRGGYTF. J is TRBJ1-2 and V is TRBV28, with 7 positions matching TRBD1. The CDR3 spans 10 residues. J gave up 7 bases and V 9 bases, and 2 bases lay outside the gene matches. Germline assignment: CDR1 MDHEN and CDR2 SYDVKM.